This T cell receptor beta chain was retrieved from a study of blood T cell repertoires in COVID-19. Study in general: Samples taken during acute and convalescent COVID-19 were collected in the United States, Italy and Spain. PBMCs, B-cell-depleted T cells, or T cells were the source of the cDNA or gDNA that made up the material.

Clones were sequenced by immunoSEQ multiplex PCR, and TCRdb holds only the in-frame ones, with some missing. The sample lists some 400,000 clones; over 75% were seen once. CDR3 length equals 13 residues. CDR1 and CDR2 from the germline V gene are MNHEY and SVGEGT. The V gene lost 5 bases and the J gene lost 2 bases, with 10 bases spanning the gap. Sequenced material: peripheral blood. The receptor was derived from a woman aged 25 to 39 with COVID-19, enrolled during active disease. This sequence joins TRBV6-2 or TRBV6-3 and TRBJ2-7, with D tentatively TRBD1 (6 bases). Written as DNA, the CDR3 is TGTGCCAGCAGTGGGGGCTGGGCCTACGAGCAGTACTTC. Translated: CASSGGWAYEQYF.